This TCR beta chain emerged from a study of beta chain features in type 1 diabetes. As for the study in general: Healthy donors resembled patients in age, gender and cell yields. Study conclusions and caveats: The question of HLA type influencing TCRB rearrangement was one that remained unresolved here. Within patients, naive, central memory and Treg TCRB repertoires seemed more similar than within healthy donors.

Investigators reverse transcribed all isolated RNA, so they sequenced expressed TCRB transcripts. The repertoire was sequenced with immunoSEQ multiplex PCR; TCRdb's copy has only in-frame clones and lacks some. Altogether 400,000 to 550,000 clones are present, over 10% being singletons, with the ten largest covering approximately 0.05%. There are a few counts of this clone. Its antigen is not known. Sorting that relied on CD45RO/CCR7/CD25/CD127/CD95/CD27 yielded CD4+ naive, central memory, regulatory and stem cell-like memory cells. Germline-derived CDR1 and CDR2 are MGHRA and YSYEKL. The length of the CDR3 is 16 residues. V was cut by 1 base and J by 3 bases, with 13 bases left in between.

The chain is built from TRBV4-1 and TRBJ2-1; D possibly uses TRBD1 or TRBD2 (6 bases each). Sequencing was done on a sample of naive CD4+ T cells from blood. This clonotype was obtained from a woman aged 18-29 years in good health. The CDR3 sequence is CASSQGDGGYYNEQFF. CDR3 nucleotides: TGCGCCAGCAGCCAAGGAGACGGGGGCTACTACAATGAGCAGTTCTTC.